The 21 T cell receptor beta chains below come from one sample, sequenced in a study of brain metastases from non-small cell lung cancer. This table comes from immunoSEQ multiplex PCR, and its TCRdb copy is limited to in-frame clones, with some not included. This sample yields more than 14,000 clones, of which over 80% are seen a single time; roughly 7.1% belongs to the top ten. Specimen: primary lung tumor tissue. The receptor source for this set is a donor at least 40 years old with non-small cell lung cancer.

Points on this clone: At one end the junction does not follow the germline gene, possibly because of a read error. V and J are TRBV7-3 and TRBJ1-3, with TRBD1 as a possible D gene (5 bases). Per germline, CDR1 SGHTA and CDR2 FQGTGA. CDR3 length: 15 amino acids. The CDR3 region has the DNA TGTGCTAGCAGCTTAACAGGTCCACCTGGAAACACCATATATTTT. Translation gives CASSLTGPPGNTIYF.

This chain uses TRBV9 with TRBJ2-1; D might be TRBD1 (5 bases). The length of the CDR3 is 14 residues. V lost 2 bases and J 9 bases, leaving 15 bases between the germline ends. Looked up from germline, CDR1 is SGDLS and CDR2 is YYNGEE. The CDR3 nucleotides read TGTGCCAGCAGCGTGGGGCAGTGGGTGGGTGAGCAGTTCTTC. This sequence encodes CASSVGQWVGEQFF.

The table lists this clone with a count of one. This chain connects TRBV7-3 to TRBJ2-2; the match to TRBD1 covers 8 bases. Germline assignment: CDR1 SGHTA and CDR2 FQGTGA. The J segment lost 4 bases and the V segment lost 5 bases, leaving 6 bases of the junction unmatched. This CDR3 has 15 amino acids. The CDR3 loop is CASSLGQGPTGELFF. The CDR3, as DNA: TGTGCCAGCAGCCTTGGACAGGGCCCCACCGGGGAGCTGTTTTTT.

The genes are TRBV24-1 and TRBJ1-1; 9 nucleotides match TRBD1. This CDR3 spans 13 amino acids. J was trimmed by 12 bases and V by 4 bases; bases with no gene match: 8. Germline lookup yields CDR1 KGHDR and CDR2 SFDVKD. The CDR3 sequence is CATSETGGAETFF. In DNA, the CDR3 is TGTGCCACCAGTGAAACAGGGGGCGCAGAAACTTTCTTT.

V usage is TRBV27 and J usage is TRBJ2-7; the D is unclear. V gave up 4 bases and J gave up 2 bases, with 12 bases separating them. The CDR3 runs to 14 residues. Germline CDR1 is MNHEY and CDR2 is SMNVEV (reference sequence). Here the CDR3 reads CASSSDEPPYEQYV. As DNA, the CDR3 is TGTGCCAGCAGTTCTGACGAACCACCCTACGAGCAGTACGTC.

This chain joins TRBV5-4 and TRBJ2-5; D is unresolved. With the DNA end fitting TRBJ2-7 better, the J assignment may be wrong. The length of the CDR3 is 14 residues. The germline CDR1 and CDR2 sequences are SGHNT and YYREEE (reference sequence). The CDR3 spells CASSPTGFSYEQYF. For the CDR3, the DNA is TGTGCCAGCAGCCCAACCGGGTTTTCCTACGAGCAGTACTTC.

The chain employs TRBV7-2 and TRBJ2-3; no clear D gene. Germline CDR1 and CDR2: SGHTA and FQGNSA. The V end was cut by 1 base, the J end by 4 bases, with 6 bases between. The CDR3 is made up of 13 amino acids. The DNA for the CDR3 is TGTGCCAGCAGCTTAGATCTGTCAGATACGCAGTATTTT. Its protein is CASSLDLSDTQYF.

J is TRBJ2-1 and V is TRBV7-6; D might be TRBD2 (5 bases). Germline V gene data show CDR1 as SGHVS and CDR2 as FNYEAQ. The CDR3 extends over 16 amino acids. The V and J ends lost 4 bases and 4 bases respectively, with 17 bases between them. The CDR3 sequence: CASSSNPGVGYNEQFF. CDR3 DNA: TGTGCCAGCAGCTCGAACCCCGGGGTTGGGTACAATGAGCAGTTCTTC.

The chain uses TRBV13 and TRBJ1-2; no reliable D call. CDR3 length equals 13 residues. Between the trimmed V and J ends, which lost 3 bases and 6 bases, there was a span of 11 bases. Germline V gene lookup returns CDR1 PRHDT and CDR2 FYEKMQ (reference sequence). The CDR3 is CASSFEIGHGYTF. For the CDR3, the DNA is TGTGCCAGCAGCTTCGAAATCGGACATGGCTACACCTTC.

The rearrangement uses TRBV27 and TRBJ2-5, with no clear D. Germline CDR1 and CDR2: MNHEY and SMNVEV (reference sequence). Trimming took off 0 bases at V and 5 bases at J, with 16 bases between the two ends. The CDR3 has 16 residues. The CDR3 DNA sequence: TGTGCCAGCAGTTTATCGGGCATGCCAAGGCGGGAGACCCAGTACTTC. Translated: CASSLSGMPRRETQYF.

The chain uses TRBV5-3 and TRBJ1-1; D is unclear. Being an ORF, TRBV5-3 has a function that is uncertain. V was pared by 4 bases and J by 0 bases, with 16 bases between. The CDR3 consists of 16 residues. CDR3 coding DNA: TGTGCCAGAAGCCGACTGGGAGTTGGGATGAACACTGAAGCTTTCTTT. Its protein product is CARSRLGVGMNTEAFF.

This clone was seen just once. V and J are TRBV18 and TRBJ1-2, with D maybe TRBD1 (5 bases). Trimming cost V 3 bases and J 2 bases, with 16 bases left between them. This CDR3 is built from 16 residues. In germline, CDR1 is KGHSH, CDR2 LQKENI. The CDR3 here is CASSPGPLSGNYGYTF. Written as DNA, the CDR3 is TGTGCCAGCTCACCGGGACCGCTATCGGGAAACTATGGCTACACCTTC.

The chain employs TRBV29-1 and TRBJ1-1; weak D call: TRBD1 (6 bases). CDR1 SQVTM and CDR2 ANQGSEA come from the germline V gene. Trimming shortened V by 3 bases and J by 4 bases, and 12 bases separated the two germline ends. This CDR3 has 13 amino acids. CDR3 in amino acids: CSVDEQGGTEAFF. CDR3 DNA sequence: TGCAGCGTTGATGAACAGGGTGGCACTGAAGCTTTCTTT.

The genes are TRBV7-8 and TRBJ2-1; 13 bases are a match to TRBD2. CDR1 and CDR2 from the germline V gene are SGHVS and FQNEAQ. V was clipped by 2 bases and J by 4 bases; unmatched bases: 17. The CDR3 loop spans 21 amino acids. The DNA of the CDR3 is TGTGCCAGCAGCTTAAAAAGGGGGCGGACTAGCGGGGGAATCCGATACAATGAGCAGTTCTTC. This sequence encodes CASSLKRGRTSGGIRYNEQFF.

The rearrangement uses TRBV5-6 and TRBJ1-1; the match to TRBD1 covers 8 bases. Germline assignment: CDR1 SGHDT and CDR2 YYEEEE. CDR3 length: 14 amino acids. The J segment lost 10 bases and the V segment lost 4 bases, leaving 12 bases of the junction unmatched. This chain's CDR3 is CASSRRTGKISAFF. The CDR3 DNA follows: TGTGCCAGCAGCCGCAGGACAGGGAAGATTTCAGCTTTCTTT.

The rearrangement uses TRBV21-1 and TRBJ2-7. TRBV21-1 is a recognized pseudogene. This CDR3 has 13 residues. The CDR3 nucleotides read TGTGCCAGCACCAGGCGGCAGGATTATGAGCAGTACGTC. It is translated as CASTRRQDYEQYV.

V gene TRBV27 combines with J gene TRBJ1-2; D not resolved. CDR3 length: 13 amino acids. The germline V and J ends were trimmed by 1 base and 4 bases, with 7 bases remaining between them. Per germline, CDR1 MNHEY and CDR2 SMNVEV (reference sequence). DNA for the CDR3: TGTGCCAGCAGTTTATTAGGAGGCTATGGCTACACCTTC. Protein product: CASSLLGGYGYTF.

The CDR3, as DNA: TGTGCCAGCAGTGAGTGGACAGGGGACTACGAGCAGTACGTC. Its protein is CASSEWTGDYEQYV. The rearrangement joins TRBV2 to TRBJ2-7; 9 nucleotides align to TRBD1. The CDR3 is made up of 14 amino acids. From germline, CDR1 is SNHLY and CDR2 FYNNEI. J was trimmed by 3 bases and V by 3 bases; bases with no gene match: 3.

This clone counts as medium-sized (0.01 to 0.1%). The chain joins TRBV7-9 to TRBJ1-2; D gene unclear. Germline V CDR1 and CDR2: SEHNR, FQNEAQ (reference sequence). CDR3 size: 13 residues. V gave up 5 bases and J gave up 7 bases, with 14 bases separating them. CDR3 protein: CASSLPSSVGYTF. The CDR3 nucleotides are TGTGCCAGCAGCCTACCTTCCTCCGTTGGCTACACCTTC.

V is TRBV27 and J is TRBJ1-5; no definite D call. Germline CDR1 MNHEY, CDR2 SMNVEV (reference sequence). CDR3 length: 9 residues. The CDR3: CVRSQPQHF. The CDR3 nucleotides are TGTGTCAGGAGTCAGCCCCAGCATTTT.

This clone was seen a few times. The chain is built from TRBV5-8 and TRBJ1-5; D remains unclear. The CDR3 consists of 16 residues. Germline CDR1 reads SGHTS; CDR2 reads YDEGEE. Trimming took off 2 bases at V and 0 bases at J, with 12 bases between the two ends. This CDR3 reads CASSFRAPLSNQPQHF. DNA of the CDR3: TGTGCCAGCAGCTTTAGGGCTCCTCTTAGCAATCAGCCCCAGCATTTT.